This T cell receptor beta chain was observed in a study of T cells in Graves' hyperthyroidism and ophthalmopathy. Comments on this clonotype: The target antigen is unknown.

This CDR3 has 18 residues. Germline V gene lookup returns CDR1 DFQATT and CDR2 SNEGSKA (reference sequence). V was clipped by 0 bases and J by 1 base; unmatched bases: 10. Study-level findings and limits: The model made its ophthalmopathy prediction, and onset followed a median roughly six months later.

Patients with ophthalmopathy all had a Clinical Activity Score of at least 3, a NOSPECS grade of at least 4 and duration under 3 months. Each diagnosis drew on symptoms, thyroxine, TRAb, thyroid ultrasound and orbital computed tomography findings. PBMCs were obtained from about 10 ml fresh peripheral blood. Regions amplified from RNA transcripts were the TCR beta CDR3 regions. HTBI primers drove first-round RT-PCR of the TCR CDR3. One entry per CDR3 protein results from TCRdb running MiXCR on the multiplex PCR reads. The sample holds about 480,000 distinct CDR3 sequences; about 20% are singletons and the top ten take around 47%.

Sequencing was done on a sample of blood. The chain carries TRBV20-1 and TRBJ2-1, with 9 bases lining up with TRBD2. The source of this sequence is a woman in her 70s with Graves' ophthalmopathy. DNA of the CDR3: TGCAGTGCTAGAGATGGTGGTAGCGGGAGAGTGTCCTACAATGAGCAGTTCTTC. Translating it yields CSARDGGSGRVSYNEQFF.